Below, 26 T cell receptor beta chains from the same sample are listed, as sequenced in a study of memory CD4+ T cells and cytomegalovirus serostatus. The protocol was immunoSEQ multiplex PCR, while the TCRdb copy is restricted to in-frame clones and leaves out a portion. The table lists 85,000 to 100,000 clones, roughly 80% of them singletons, with about 4% in the top ten. The sort gate was single viable CD3+CD4+CD8-CD45RO+ cells for memory CD4+ T cells. Sequencing was carried out using memory CD4+ T cells from blood. Receptors were obtained from an adult in good health and CMV-seropositive.

The V call is TRBV7-9, the J call TRBJ2-5, with TRBD1 matching over 10 bases. The length of the CDR3 is 15 residues. V shed 5 bases and J 2 bases; nucleotides not matched to a gene: 5. The germline CDR1 and CDR2 sequences are SEHNR and FQNEAQ (reference sequence). The DNA of the CDR3 is TGTGCCAGCAGCCCCGGACAGGGGGTACAAGAGACCCAGTACTTC. This codes for CASSPGQGVQETQYF.

This chain uses TRBV7-6 with TRBJ2-2; D may be TRBD1 or TRBD2 (5 bases each). Germline CDR1 and CDR2: SGHVS and FNYEAQ. The CDR3 loop spans 16 amino acids. Trimming stripped 5 bases from V and 4 bases from J, with 17 bases between. In DNA form, the CDR3 reads TGTGCCAGCAGCCCAGCAGGGACCCCGGGCACCGGGGAGCTGTTTTTT. It translates to CASSPAGTPGTGELFF.

The chain couples TRBV10-3 to TRBJ1-1, with TRBD1 identical over 10 bases. From germline, CDR1 is ENHRY and CDR2 SYGVKD. The CDR3 loop spans 16 amino acids. The ends lost 1 base at V and 4 bases at J; junction bases unmatched: 6. This chain's CDR3 is CAISELDRGESTEAFF. The CDR3 coding sequence is TGTGCCATCAGTGAGTTGGACAGGGGGGAGAGCACTGAAGCTTTCTTT.

The chain is built from TRBV10-3 and TRBJ2-7; the D is unclear. The CDR3 runs 13 residues. Between the trimmed V and J ends, which lost 8 bases and 2 bases, there was a span of 13 bases. Germline V gene lookup returns CDR1 ENHRY and CDR2 SYGVKD. The CDR3 region has the DNA TGTGCCATCGGAAGCGAATATACCTACGAGCAGTACTTC. Its protein product is CAIGSEYTYEQYF.

The chain combines TRBV27 with TRBJ2-1; D unclear. The CDR3 length is 12 residues. The germline V gene has CDR1 MNHEY and CDR2 SMNVEV (reference sequence). V was pared by 1 base and J by 8 bases, with 6 bases between. In DNA, the CDR3 is TGTGCCAGCAGTTTATTGACCGATGAGCAGTTCTTC. As protein: CASSLLTDEQFF.

The J gene is TRBJ1-5, the V gene TRBV7-8, with 7 bases that match TRBD1. The ends lost 3 bases at V and 6 bases at J; junction bases unmatched: 11. CDR3 length equals 16 residues. Germline assignment: CDR1 SGHVS and CDR2 FQNEAQ. In DNA, the CDR3 is TGTGCCAGCAGCTTGGGGGGCCCAGGGGGGGGTCAGCCCCAGCATTTT. It codes for CASSLGGPGGGQPQHF.

The CDR3 spells CAWSTSGRNTQYF. The CDR3 DNA reads TGTGCCTGGAGTACTAGCGGGAGAAATACGCAGTACTTC. The V gene is TRBV30, the J gene TRBJ2-7; TRBD2 matches 11 bases. Germline assignment: CDR1 GTSNPN and CDR2 SVGIG (reference sequence). The CDR3 is 13 amino acids. Losses at the gene ends were 2 bases for V and 9 bases for J; bases not matched to a gene: 6.

This chain connects TRBV7-3 to TRBJ2-1, with TRBD2 as a possible D gene (7 bases). V was clipped by 5 bases and J by 7 bases, with 24 bases between them. The CDR3 sequence is 17 residues long. Per the germline V gene, CDR1 is SGHTA and CDR2 is FQGTGA. In DNA form, the CDR3 reads TGTGCCAGCAGCCGCGCGGCTCGGGGGGAGGGGGAAAATGAGCAGTTCTTC. This gives the protein CASSRAARGEGENEQFF.

This clone was picked up one time. The chain employs TRBV11-3 and TRBJ2-2, with unresolved D. The germline V gene encodes CDR1 SGHNT and CDR2 YENEEA. The germline V and J ends were trimmed by 0 bases and 6 bases, with 5 bases remaining between them. The CDR3 has 13 residues. The CDR3 protein is CASSLDYAGELFF. Here the CDR3 DNA reads TGTGCCAGCAGCTTAGATTACGCCGGGGAGCTGTTTTTT.

V and J are TRBV4-2 and TRBJ1-1; 9 bases map to TRBD1. Germline V gene lookup returns CDR1 LGHNA and CDR2 YNFKEQ. V gave up 1 base and J gave up 4 bases; unmatched junction bases: 4. This CDR3 contains 15 residues. This CDR3 is CASSQAGTGTTEAFF. The CDR3 DNA is TGTGCCAGCAGCCAAGCCGGGACAGGGACCACTGAAGCTTTCTTT.

This clone was observed once. The rearrangement links TRBV19 to TRBJ1-5; 10 bases align to TRBD1. The CDR3 has 14 amino acids. Germline lookup yields CDR1 LNHDA and CDR2 SQIVND (reference sequence). The V segment lost 6 bases and the J segment 5 bases; nucleotides outside the gene matches: 4. The CDR3 here is CASSRTGGDQPQHF. CDR3 coding DNA: TGTGCCAGTAGCCGGACAGGGGGGGATCAGCCCCAGCATTTT.

V gene TRBV28 combines with J gene TRBJ1-5; 10 nucleotides agree with TRBD1. Germline lookup yields CDR1 MDHEN and CDR2 SYDVKM. V was pared by 1 base and J by 7 bases, with 10 bases of the junction left unmatched. This CDR3 has 17 residues. CDR3 nucleotide sequence: TGTGCCAGCAGTTTATTTAAAGCGGACAGGGGGAGGCAGCCCCAGCATTTT. It specifies CASSLFKADRGRQPQHF. Combining the CDR3 with reference TRBV28 and TRBJ1-5 gives the whole variable domain DVKVTQSSRYLVKRTGEKVFLECVQDMDHENMFWYRQDPGLGLRLIYFSYDVKMKEKGDIPEGYSVSREKKERFSLILESASTNQTSMYLCASSLFKADRGRQPQHFGDGTRLSIL.

The chain is built from TRBV6-1 and TRBJ2-3, with 12 bases identical to TRBD2. In germline, CDR1 is MNHNS, CDR2 SASEGT. Unmatched junction bases numbered 6, after V lost 4 bases and J lost 4 bases. The CDR3 is made up of 16 amino acids. In DNA, the CDR3 is TGTGCCAGCAGTGCAACTAGCGGGAGGCGGGCAGATACGCAGTATTTT. Encoded protein: CASSATSGRRADTQYF.

The genes are TRBV10-3 and TRBJ2-7; 11 bases match TRBD2. Unmatched junction bases numbered 7, after V lost 2 bases and J lost 4 bases. The CDR3 consists of 16 residues. In germline, CDR1 is ENHRY, CDR2 SYGVKD. The CDR3 bases are TGTGCCATCAGTGAGGAGGGACTAGCGGCGACTTACGAGCAGTACTTC. Residues: CAISEEGLAATYEQYF.

Concerning this clone itself: Other DNA variants within this sample encode the same CDR3. This sequence joins TRBV7-3 and TRBJ1-1; D not certain. Germline loops: CDR1 SGHTA, CDR2 FQGTGA. Trimming left V 3 bases short and J 0 bases short, with 5 bases between. This CDR3 spans 13 amino acids. CDR3 DNA sequence: TGTGCCAGCAGCTTGCAGTTGAACACTGAAGCTTTCTTT. Protein product: CASSLQLNTEAFF. Together with reference TRBV7-3 and TRBJ1-1, the CDR3 gives the full variable domain: GAGVSQTPSNKVTEKGKYVELRCDPISGHTALYWYRQSLGQGPEFLIYFQGTGAADDSGLPNDRFFAVRPEGSVSTLKIQRTERGDSAVYLCASSLQLNTEAFFGQGTRLTVV.

In DNA form, the CDR3 reads TGTGCCAGCAGCGTAGATGAGACGCGGCAAGAGACCCAGTACTTC. Translation gives CASSVDETRQETQYF. The chain carries TRBV9 and TRBJ2-5; D remains unclear. V lost 0 bases to trimming and J lost 2 bases, with 11 bases between them. Per germline, CDR1 SGDLS and CDR2 YYNGEE. This CDR3 region has 15 residues.

This sequence joins TRBV18 and TRBJ2-1; D remains ambiguous. The V end was cut by 0 bases, the J end by 4 bases, with 1 base between. The germline V gene encodes CDR1 KGHSH and CDR2 LQKENI. The CDR3 loop spans 12 amino acids. As DNA, the CDR3 is TGTGCCAGCTCACCACCATACAATGAGCAGTTCTTC. Translating gives CASSPPYNEQFF.

This clone occurred once. The V call is TRBV25-1, the J call TRBJ2-3, with D possibly being TRBD2 (6 bases). This CDR3 contains 14 residues. Germline CDR1 is MGHDK and CDR2 is SYGVNS. V was shortened by 2 bases and J by 3 bases, with 9 bases between the two germline ends. DNA for the CDR3: TGTGCCAGCAGTGAACCGGGGGATACAGATACGCAGTATTTT. Its translation: CASSEPGDTDTQYF.

The genes are TRBV28 and TRBJ1-2; 9 bases map to TRBD1. Germline CDR1 reads MDHEN; CDR2 reads SYDVKM. V shed 6 bases and J 6 bases; nucleotides not matched to a gene: 8. The CDR3 totals 14 residues. CDR3 bases: TGTGCCAGCAGGGGAGGACAGGGGTCAGATGGCTACACCTTC. It specifies CASRGGQGSDGYTF.

The V call is TRBV13, the J call TRBJ2-7, with 9 bases identical to TRBD2. Germline V gives CDR1 PRHDT, CDR2 FYEKMQ (reference sequence). The CDR3 has 18 residues. The V and J ends lost 5 bases and 4 bases, in that order; junction bases with no gene match: 18. CDR3 in amino acids: CASSPSAGGLAGTYEQYF. CDR3 bases: TGTGCCAGCAGCCCCTCCGCTGGGGGGCTAGCGGGAACTTACGAGCAGTACTTC.

V usage is TRBV7-6 and J usage is TRBJ2-7, with D possibly being TRBD1 (6 bases). Germline V gene lookup returns CDR1 SGHVS and CDR2 FNYEAQ. Trimming stripped 1 base from V and 6 bases from J, with 10 bases between. The CDR3 totals 13 residues. CDR3 coding DNA: TGTGCCAGCAGCTTAGGGAACAGGGCCGAGCAGTACTTC. This gives the protein CASSLGNRAEQYF. The whole variable domain, remainder taken from reference TRBV7-6 and TRBJ2-7, is GAGVSQSPRYKVTKRGQDVALRCDPISGHVSLYWYRQALGQGPEFLTYFNYEAQQDKSGLPNDRFSAERPEGSISTLTIQRTEQRDSAMYRCASSLGNRAEQYFGPGTRLTVT.

This clone was observed once. The chain couples TRBV9 to TRBJ2-1; no firm D call. V was clipped by 2 bases and J by 0 bases, with 9 bases between them. The CDR3 is 15 residues long. Per germline, CDR1 SGDLS and CDR2 YYNGEE. This CDR3 reads CASSVIDGSYNEQFF. The CDR3 DNA sequence: TGTGCCAGCAGCGTCATCGATGGCTCCTACAATGAGCAGTTCTTC.

This chain links TRBV7-5 with TRBJ2-1; the table's D call of TRBD2 was not tested on the DNA. TRBV7-5 is a pseudogene locus. The CDR3 consists of 15 residues. The CDR3 region is CVRSLGGRADNEQFF. The CDR3 DNA reads TGTGTCAGAAGCTTAGGAGGGAGGGCCGACAATGAGCAGTTCTTC.

The chain combines TRBV29-1 with TRBJ1-2; D ambiguous. Trimming pared 5 bases from V and 4 bases from J, leaving 8 bases between. The germline V gene encodes CDR1 SQVTM and CDR2 ANQGSEA. The CDR3 has 11 amino acids. CDR3 in DNA: TGCAGCGTTTCCGACGGCTATGGCTACACCTTC. It codes for CSVSDGYGYTF.

The chain couples TRBV19 to TRBJ1-2; D might be TRBD1 (5 bases). Germline lookup yields CDR1 LNHDA and CDR2 SQIVND (reference sequence). The length of the CDR3 is 15 residues. Between the trimmed V and J ends, which lost 1 base and 7 bases, there was a span of 16 bases. CDR3 sequence: CASSIGGGISTGYTF. CDR3 sequence (DNA): TGTGCCAGTAGTATAGGGGGCGGAATATCAACTGGCTACACCTTC. Combining the CDR3 with reference TRBV19 and TRBJ1-2 gives the whole variable domain DGGITQSPKYLFRKEGQNVTLSCEQNLNHDAMYWYRQDPGQGLRLIYYSQIVNDFQKGDIAEGYSVSREKKESFPLTVTSAQKNPTAFYLCASSIGGGISTGYTFGSGTRLTVV.

V gene TRBV4-2 combines with J gene TRBJ2-3; 7 nucleotides line up with TRBD2. Germline loops: CDR1 LGHNA, CDR2 YNFKEQ. The CDR3 spans 16 residues. V lost 3 bases to trimming and J lost 5 bases; unmatched junction nucleotides: 11. CDR3 sequence reads: CASSQRREGRGDTQYF. Here the CDR3 DNA reads TGTGCCAGCAGCCAGCGAAGGGAGGGCCGGGGAGATACGCAGTATTTT.